This paragraph reports one TCR beta chain. Its antigen is unknown. The data were taken from a study of a mutant IDH1 vaccine in newly diagnosed glioma. General study results and limits: Pseudoprogression seemingly bore no relation to changes in top peripheral T cell clonotypes.

Time point given: baseline, week 1 (first vaccination visit). Treatment meaning: pre-vaccination baseline after standard-of-care therapy. Produced via immunoSEQ multiplex PCR; TCRdb's table is partial and in-frame only. The table lists under 90,000 clones, approximately 85% of them singletons. The CDR3 spans 13 residues. CDR1 and CDR2 from the germline V gene are MNHEY and SMNVEV (reference sequence). Trimming cost V 7 bases and J 7 bases, with 13 bases left between them. This rearrangement joins TRBV27 to TRBJ2-2, with D possibly matching TRBD2 (7 bases). The TCR comes from a man in his forties or fifties with glioma. The specimen comprised PBMCs, sampled from a glioma patient treated with radiotherapy, temozolomide or both. Written as DNA, the CDR3 is TGTGCCAGCACTGCGGGGGCTATCGGGGAGCTGTTTTTT. Residues: CASTAGAIGELFF.